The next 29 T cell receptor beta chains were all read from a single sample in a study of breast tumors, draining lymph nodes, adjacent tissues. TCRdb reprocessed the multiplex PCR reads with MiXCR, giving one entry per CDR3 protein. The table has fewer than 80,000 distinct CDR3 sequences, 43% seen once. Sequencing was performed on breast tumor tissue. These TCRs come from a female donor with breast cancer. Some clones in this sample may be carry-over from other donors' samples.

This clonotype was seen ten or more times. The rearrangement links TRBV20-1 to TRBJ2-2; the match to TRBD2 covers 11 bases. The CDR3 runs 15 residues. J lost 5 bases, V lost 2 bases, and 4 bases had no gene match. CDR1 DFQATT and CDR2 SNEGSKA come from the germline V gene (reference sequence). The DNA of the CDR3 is TGCAGTGCTAGAACTAGCGGGAGAAGGACCGGGGAGCTGTTTTTT. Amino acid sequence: CSARTSGRRTGELFF.

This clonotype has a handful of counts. Here the CDR3 reads CASSPSGTMNTEAFF. CDR3 nucleotides: TGTGCCAGCAGCCCCTCCGGGACTATGAACACTGAAGCTTTCTTT. The chain links TRBV4-2 to TRBJ1-1, with a possible D match to TRBD1 (5 bases). The CDR3 length is 15 residues. Per the germline V gene, CDR1 is LGHNA and CDR2 is YNFKEQ. V lost 4 bases and J lost 0, with 12 bases in between.

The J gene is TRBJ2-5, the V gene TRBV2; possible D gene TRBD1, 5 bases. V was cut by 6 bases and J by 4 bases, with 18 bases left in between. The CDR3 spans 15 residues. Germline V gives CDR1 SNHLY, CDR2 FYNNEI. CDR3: CASSQGRSFRETQYF. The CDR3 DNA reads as TGTGCCAGCAGCCAGGGCAGGTCGTTTCGAGAGACCCAGTACTTC.

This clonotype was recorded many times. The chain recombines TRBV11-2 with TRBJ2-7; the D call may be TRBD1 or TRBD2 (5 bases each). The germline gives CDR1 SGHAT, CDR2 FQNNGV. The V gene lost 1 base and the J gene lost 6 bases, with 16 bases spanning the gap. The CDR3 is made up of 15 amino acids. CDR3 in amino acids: CASSLGGTVVAEQYF. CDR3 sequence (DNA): TGTGCCAGCAGCTTAGGTGGGACCGTAGTCGCCGAGCAGTACTTC.

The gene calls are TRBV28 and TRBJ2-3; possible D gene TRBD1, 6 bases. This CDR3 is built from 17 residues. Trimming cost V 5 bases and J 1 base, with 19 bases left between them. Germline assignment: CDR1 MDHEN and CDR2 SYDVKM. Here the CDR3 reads CASSIGVWGQGTDTQYF. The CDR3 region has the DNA TGTGCCAGCAGTATAGGCGTATGGGGACAAGGCACAGATACGCAGTATTTT.

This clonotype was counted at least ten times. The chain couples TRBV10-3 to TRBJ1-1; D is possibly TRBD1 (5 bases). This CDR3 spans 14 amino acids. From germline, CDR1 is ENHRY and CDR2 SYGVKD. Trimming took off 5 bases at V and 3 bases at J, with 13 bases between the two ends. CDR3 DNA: TGTGCCATCAGTTCCCGGGGGGGGGACACTGAAGCTTTCTTT. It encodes CAISSRGGDTEAFF.

CDR3 nucleotide sequence: TGTGCCAGTAGTACGAGCGGGGGGGTCTATGAGCAGTTCTTC. Protein sequence: CASSTSGGVYEQFF. The rearrangement links TRBV19 to TRBJ2-1, with 10 bases fitting TRBD2. The V gene end was trimmed by 4 bases and the J gene end by 8 bases; junction bases not matched to a gene: 5. This CDR3 comprises 14 residues. The V gene's germline CDR1 is LNHDA and CDR2 SQIVND (reference sequence).

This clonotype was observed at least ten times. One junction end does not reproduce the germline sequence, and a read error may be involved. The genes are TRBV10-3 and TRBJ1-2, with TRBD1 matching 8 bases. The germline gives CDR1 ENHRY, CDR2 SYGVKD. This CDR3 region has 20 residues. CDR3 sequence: CAISATWTGSKKLANYGYPF. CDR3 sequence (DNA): TGTGCCATCAGTGCCACTTGGACAGGGAGCAAAAAATTAGCTAACTATGGCTACCCCTTC.

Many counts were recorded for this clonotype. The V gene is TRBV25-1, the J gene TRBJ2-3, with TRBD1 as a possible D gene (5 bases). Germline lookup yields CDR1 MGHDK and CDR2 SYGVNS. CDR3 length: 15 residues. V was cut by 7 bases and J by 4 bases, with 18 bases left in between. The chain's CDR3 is CASKQGPGAADTQYF. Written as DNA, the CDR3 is TGTGCCAGCAAGCAGGGCCCGGGCGCCGCAGATACGCAGTATTTT.

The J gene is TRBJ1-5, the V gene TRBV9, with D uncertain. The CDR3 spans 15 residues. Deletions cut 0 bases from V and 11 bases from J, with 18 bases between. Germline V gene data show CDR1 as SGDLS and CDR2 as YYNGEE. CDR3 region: CASSVDGLAVETQHF. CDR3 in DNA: TGTGCCAGCAGCGTAGATGGACTAGCGGTAGAGACCCAGCATTTT.

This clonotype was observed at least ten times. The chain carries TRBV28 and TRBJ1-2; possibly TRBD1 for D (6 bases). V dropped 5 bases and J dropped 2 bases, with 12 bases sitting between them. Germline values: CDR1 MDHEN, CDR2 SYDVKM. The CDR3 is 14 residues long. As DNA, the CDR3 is TGTGCCAGCAGTACAATTCAGGGGAACTATGGCTACACCTTC. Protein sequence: CASSTIQGNYGYTF.

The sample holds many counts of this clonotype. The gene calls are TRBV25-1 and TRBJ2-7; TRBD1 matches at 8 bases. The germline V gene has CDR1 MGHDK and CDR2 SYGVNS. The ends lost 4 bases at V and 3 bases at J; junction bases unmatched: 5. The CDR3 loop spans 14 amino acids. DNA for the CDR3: TGTGCCAGCAGTGTCAACAGGGGGAGCTACGAGCAGTACTTC. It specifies CASSVNRGSYEQYF.

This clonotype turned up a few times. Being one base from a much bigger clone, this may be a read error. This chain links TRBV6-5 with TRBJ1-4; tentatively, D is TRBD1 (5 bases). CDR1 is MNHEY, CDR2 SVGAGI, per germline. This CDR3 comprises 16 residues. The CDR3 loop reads CASSHSPQGGGEKLFF. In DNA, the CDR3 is TGTGCCAGCAGTCACTCACCGCAGGGTGGAGGTGAAAAACTGTTTTTT.

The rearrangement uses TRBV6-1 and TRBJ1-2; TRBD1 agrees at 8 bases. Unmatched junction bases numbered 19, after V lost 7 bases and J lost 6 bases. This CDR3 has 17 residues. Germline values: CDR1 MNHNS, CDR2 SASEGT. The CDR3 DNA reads TGTGCCAGCAACTACCTTGGTGGACAGGGAGAGGGCCATGGCTACACCTTC. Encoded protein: CASNYLGGQGEGHGYTF.

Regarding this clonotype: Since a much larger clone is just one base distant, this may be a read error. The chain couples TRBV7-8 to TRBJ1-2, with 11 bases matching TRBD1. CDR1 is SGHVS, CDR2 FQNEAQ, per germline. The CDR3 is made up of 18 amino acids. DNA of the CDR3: TGTGCCGGCAGCTCCCCCGGGACAGGGGGTTTTCGAAACTATGGCTACACCTTC. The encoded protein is CAGSSPGTGGFRNYGYTF.

As DNA, the CDR3 is TGTGCCAGCAGCGTAGCCCCAACCACCTACGAGCAGTACTTC. Translating it yields CASSVAPTTYEQYF. This sequence joins TRBV9 and TRBJ2-7; D unclear. This CDR3 is 14 amino acids long. Germline assignment: CDR1 SGDLS and CDR2 YYNGEE. Trimming took 0 bases from V and 2 from J, leaving 9 bases between them.

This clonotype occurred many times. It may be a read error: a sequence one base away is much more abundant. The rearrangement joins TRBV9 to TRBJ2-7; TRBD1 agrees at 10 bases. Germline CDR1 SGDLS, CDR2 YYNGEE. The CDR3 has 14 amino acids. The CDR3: CASSVEGQGIQQSF. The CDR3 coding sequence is TGTGCCAGCAGCGTAGAGGGACAGGGGATCCAGCAGTCCTTC.

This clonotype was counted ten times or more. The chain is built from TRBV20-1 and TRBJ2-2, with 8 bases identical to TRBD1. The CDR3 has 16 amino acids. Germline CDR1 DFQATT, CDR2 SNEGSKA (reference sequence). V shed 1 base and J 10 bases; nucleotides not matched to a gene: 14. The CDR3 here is CSARALRQGRPLELFF. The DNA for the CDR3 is TGCAGTGCTAGAGCCCTAAGACAGGGGAGACCGCTGGAGCTGTTTTTT.

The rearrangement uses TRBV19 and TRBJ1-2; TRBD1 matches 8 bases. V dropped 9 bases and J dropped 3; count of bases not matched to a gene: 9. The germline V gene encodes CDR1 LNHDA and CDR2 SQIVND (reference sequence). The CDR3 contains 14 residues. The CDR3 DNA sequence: TGTGCCAGCAGGTCGGGACAGGATTACTATGGCTACACCTTC. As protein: CASRSGQDYYGYTF.

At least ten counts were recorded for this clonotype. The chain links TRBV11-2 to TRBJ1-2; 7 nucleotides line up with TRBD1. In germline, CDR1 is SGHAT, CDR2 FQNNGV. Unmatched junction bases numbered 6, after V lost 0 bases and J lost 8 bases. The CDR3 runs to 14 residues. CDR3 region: CASSLDEDRIGYTF. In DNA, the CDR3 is TGTGCCAGCAGCTTAGATGAGGACAGGATCGGCTACACCTTC. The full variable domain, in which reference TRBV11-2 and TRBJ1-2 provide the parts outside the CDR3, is EAGVAQSPRYKIIEKRQSVAFWCNPISGHATLYWYQQILGQGPKLLIQFQNNGVVDDSQLPKDRFSAERLKGVDSTLKIQPAKLEDSAVYLCASSLDEDRIGYTFGSGTRLTVV.

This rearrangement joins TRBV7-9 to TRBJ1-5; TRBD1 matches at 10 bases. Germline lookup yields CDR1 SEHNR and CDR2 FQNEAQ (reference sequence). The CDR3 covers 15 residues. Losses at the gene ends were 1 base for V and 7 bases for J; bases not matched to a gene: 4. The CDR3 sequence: CASSLGTGGWQPQHF. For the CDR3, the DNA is TGTGCCAGCAGCTTAGGGACAGGGGGTTGGCAGCCCCAGCATTTT.

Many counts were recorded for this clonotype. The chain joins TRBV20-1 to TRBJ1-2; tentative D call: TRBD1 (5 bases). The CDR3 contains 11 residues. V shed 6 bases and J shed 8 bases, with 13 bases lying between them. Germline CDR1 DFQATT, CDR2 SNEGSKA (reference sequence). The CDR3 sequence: CSAGDPGGYTF. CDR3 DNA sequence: TGCAGTGCAGGGGACCCGGGAGGCTACACCTTC.

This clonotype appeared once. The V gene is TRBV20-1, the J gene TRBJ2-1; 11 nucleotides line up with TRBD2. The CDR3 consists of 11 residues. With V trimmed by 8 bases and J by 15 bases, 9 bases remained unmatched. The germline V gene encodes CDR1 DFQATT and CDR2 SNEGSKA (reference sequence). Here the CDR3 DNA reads TGCAGTACTGTAGCGGGAGGGCCGACGTTCTTC. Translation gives CSTVAGGPTFF.

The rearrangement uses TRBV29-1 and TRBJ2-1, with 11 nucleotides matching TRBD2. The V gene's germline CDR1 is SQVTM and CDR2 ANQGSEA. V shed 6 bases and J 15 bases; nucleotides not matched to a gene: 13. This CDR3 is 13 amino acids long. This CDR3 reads CSVPVTSGKSSFF. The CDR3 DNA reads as TGCAGCGTGCCTGTGACTAGCGGGAAGTCATCGTTCTTC.

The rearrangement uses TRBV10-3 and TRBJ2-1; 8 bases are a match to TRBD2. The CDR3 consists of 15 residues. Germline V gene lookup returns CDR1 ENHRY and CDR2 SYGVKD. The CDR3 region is CARVSGRLLGNEQFF. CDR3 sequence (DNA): TGTGCTAGAGTCAGCGGGAGACTCCTAGGGAATGAGCAGTTCTTC.

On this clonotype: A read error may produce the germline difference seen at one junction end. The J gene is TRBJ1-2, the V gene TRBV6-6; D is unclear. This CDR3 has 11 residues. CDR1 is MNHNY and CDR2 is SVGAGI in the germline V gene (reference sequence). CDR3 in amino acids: CAGYQLGGYTF. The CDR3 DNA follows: TGTGCCGGCTATCAGTTGGGAGGCTACACCTTT.

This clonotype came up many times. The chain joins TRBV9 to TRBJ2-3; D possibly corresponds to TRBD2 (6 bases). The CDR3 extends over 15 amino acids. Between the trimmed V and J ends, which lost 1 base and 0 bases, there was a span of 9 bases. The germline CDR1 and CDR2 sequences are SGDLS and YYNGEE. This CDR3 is CASSVSSGSTDTQYF. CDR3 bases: TGTGCCAGCAGCGTATCCAGCGGGAGCACAGATACGCAGTATTTT.

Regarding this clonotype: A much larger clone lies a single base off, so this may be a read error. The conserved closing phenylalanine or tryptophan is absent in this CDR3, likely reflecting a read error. The CDR3 sequence: CASSRRGNYEQYL. The CDR3 DNA reads as TGTGCCAGCTCACGCAGGGGAAACTACGAGCAGTACCTC. The chain couples TRBV3-1 to TRBJ2-7; D perhaps matches TRBD1 (6 bases). CDR3 length equals 13 residues. Trimming took 8 bases from V and 3 from J, leaving 14 bases between them. CDR1 is LGHDT, CDR2 YNNKEL, per germline (reference sequence).

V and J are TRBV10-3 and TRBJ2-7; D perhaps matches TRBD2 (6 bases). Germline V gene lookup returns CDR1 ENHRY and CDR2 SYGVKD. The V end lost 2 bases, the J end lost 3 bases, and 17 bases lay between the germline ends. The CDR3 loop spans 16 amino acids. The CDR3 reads CAISERENAPSYEQYF. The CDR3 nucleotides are TGTGCCATCAGTGAGCGGGAGAATGCCCCTAGCTACGAGCAGTACTTC.